One and the same sample provided the 7 T cell receptor beta chains below, sequenced in a study of human T cells and chemical hapten exposure. TCRdb analysed the RACE reads with MiXCR anew, one entry per CDR3 protein. Here the sample spans 90,000 to 110,000 distinct CDR3 sequences, under 40% being singletons. The time point: patch test 3, about 24 weeks after DPC sensitization. Treatment here: therapeutic diphenylcyclopropenone sensitization with weekly scalp DPC. The material sequenced was whole blood, taken in connection with sensitization to the hapten diphenylcyclopropenone (DPC). The origin of the receptors is a man aged 40-49 years with alopecia areata. Some clones in this sample may be carry-over from other donors' samples.

This clonotype was counted only a few times. V and J are TRBV24-1 and TRBJ2-1; no definite D call. The ends were cut back, 5 bases at V and 0 bases at J, with 13 bases in the middle. Germline CDR1 is KGHDR and CDR2 is SFDVKD. The CDR3 has 16 amino acids. The CDR3 loop reads CATSAYDSSSYNEQFF. For the CDR3, the DNA is TGTGCCACCAGTGCCTACGACTCAAGCTCCTACAATGAGCAGTTCTTC.

This clonotype was seen more than once but under ten times. V and J are TRBV16 and TRBJ2-7, with D possibly called TRBD1 or TRBD2 (6 bases each). Germline CDR1 KGHSY, CDR2 FQNENV. The V and J ends lost 4 bases and 4 bases respectively, with 17 bases between them. The CDR3 runs 15 residues. The CDR3: CASSPGLRQGYEQYF. CDR3 bases: TGTGCCAGCAGCCCAGGACTAAGGCAGGGGTACGAGCAGTACTTC.

The sample holds a few counts of this clonotype. The chain couples TRBV3-1 to TRBJ2-1; 11 bases fit TRBD2. The V gene's germline CDR1 is LGHDT and CDR2 YNNKEL (reference sequence). Losses at the gene ends were 2 bases for V and 4 bases for J; bases not matched to a gene: 10. The CDR3 runs 18 residues. In nucleotides, the CDR3 is TGTGCCAGCAGCCAAACTAGCGGGGGAGGGCCCTCTTACAATGAGCAGTTCTTC. It codes for CASSQTSGGGPSYNEQFF.

The V call is TRBV28, the J call TRBJ2-7, with D possibly being TRBD2 (5 bases). This CDR3 region has 14 residues. V lost 7 bases to trimming and J lost 3 bases, with 16 bases between them. CDR1 and CDR2 (germline): MDHEN, SYDVKM. DNA of the CDR3: TGTGCCAGCACCTTCCCCGGGGAGAGCTACGAGCAGTACTTC. Translated, it gives CASTFPGESYEQYF.

J is TRBJ2-6 and V is TRBV5-6; a weak D match, TRBD1 (5 bases). The V gene lost 2 bases and the J gene lost 0 bases, with 6 bases spanning the gap. CDR1 and CDR2 (germline): SGHDT, YYEEEE. CDR3 size: 15 residues. The CDR3, as DNA: TGTGCCAGCAGCTTTGACAGCTCTGGGGCCAACGTCCTGACTTTC. Amino acid sequence: CASSFDSSGANVLTF.

V gene TRBV5-6 combines with J gene TRBJ2-1; D ambiguous. Germline values: CDR1 SGHDT, CDR2 YYEEEE. This CDR3 is built from 12 residues. Trimming removed 0 bases at V and 12 bases at J, with 10 bases between. Here the CDR3 DNA reads TGTGCCAGCAGCTTGGGCAGCCCCGGGCAGTTCTTC. Translating it yields CASSLGSPGQFF.

The chain has TRBV4-1 and TRBJ2-5, with 12 positions matching TRBD2. This CDR3 has 15 amino acids. After removal of 7 bases from V and 2 bases from J, the junction contained 5 bases not matched to a gene. CDR1 MGHRA and CDR2 YSYEKL come from the germline V gene. CDR3: CASTWTSGAQETQYF. The CDR3 nucleotides read TGCGCCAGCACCTGGACTAGCGGGGCTCAAGAGACCCAGTACTTC.